This T cell receptor (beta chain) emerged from a study of T cells in Graves' hyperthyroidism and ophthalmopathy. Newly diagnosed hyperthyroidism patients aged 18 to 65 years had disease lasting under 2 months. The source of the PBMCs was around 9 ml of fresh peripheral blood. It was RNA transcripts that yielded the amplified TCR beta CDR3 regions. RT-PCR in the first round (using the HTBI primer set) targeted the TCR CDR3. TCRdb independently ran MiXCR on the multiplex PCR reads; one entry per CDR3 protein. Of about 700,000 distinct CDR3 sequences listed, 14% were seen once; the top ten hold roughly a tenth. Findings of the study overall: Peripheral blood also featured most of the thyroid clonotypes expanded above 0.001. Stable hyperthyroidism was separated from ophthalmopathy by a model based on 13 V-J features.

The germline V gene has CDR1 SEHNR and CDR2 FQNEAQ (reference sequence). The length of the CDR3 is 13 residues. Losses at the gene ends were 8 bases for V and 4 bases for J; bases not matched to a gene: 6. With regard to this clonotype: Antigen: not known.

This receptor was obtained from a woman younger than 30 with Graves' hyperthyroidism. V gene TRBV7-9 combines with J gene TRBJ2-7; 9 bases map to TRBD2. What was sequenced was blood. CDR3 sequence: CASGPSGMYEQYF. For the CDR3, the DNA is TGTGCCAGCGGACCTAGCGGGATGTACGAGCAGTACTTC.